This TCR beta chain is from a study of cytomegalovirus exposure and HLA in healthy donors. Study as a whole: Drawn from HLA-typed donors, about 85 million unique TCRs were held in an early data release. Findings of the study overall: A cluster of highly shared sequence variants was likely a sequencing artifact. TCR beta sequences reportedly predicted most subjects' HLA-A and HLA-B alleles accurately. Presence/absence analysis assumed near-uniform sequencing depth across donors.

V was clipped by 2 bases and J by 0 bases, with 13 bases between them. CDR1 is MNHEY, CDR2 SMNVEV, per germline (reference sequence). The length of the CDR3 is 17 residues. PCR primers comprised 60 Vbeta and 13 Jbeta primers. Here immunoSEQ multiplex PCR was the method, and the copy in TCRdb shows in-frame clones only, minus some. The sample has roughly 190,000 clones, 78% seen once. Worth noting for this clone: Its antigen is currently unknown.

The source material was PBMCs. This receptor was taken from a woman younger than 45 in good health and CMV-seropositive. The V gene is TRBV27, the J gene TRBJ1-4; D remains unclear. The CDR3 nucleotides read TGTGCCAGCAGTTTAAATTTACAGATAGCAACTAATGAAAAACTGTTTTTT. Residues: CASSLNLQIATNEKLFF.